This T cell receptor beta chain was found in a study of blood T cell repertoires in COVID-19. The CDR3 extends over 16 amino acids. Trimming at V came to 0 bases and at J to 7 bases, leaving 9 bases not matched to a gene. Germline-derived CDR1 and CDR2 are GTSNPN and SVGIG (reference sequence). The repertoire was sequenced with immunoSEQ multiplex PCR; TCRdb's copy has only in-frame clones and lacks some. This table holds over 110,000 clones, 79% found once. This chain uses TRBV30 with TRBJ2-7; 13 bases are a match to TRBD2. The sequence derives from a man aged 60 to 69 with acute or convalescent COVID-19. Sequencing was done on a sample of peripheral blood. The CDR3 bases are TGTGCCTGGAGTGTGGCCGGACTAGCGGGAGTAAGAGAGCAGTACTTC. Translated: CAWSVAGLAGVREQYF.